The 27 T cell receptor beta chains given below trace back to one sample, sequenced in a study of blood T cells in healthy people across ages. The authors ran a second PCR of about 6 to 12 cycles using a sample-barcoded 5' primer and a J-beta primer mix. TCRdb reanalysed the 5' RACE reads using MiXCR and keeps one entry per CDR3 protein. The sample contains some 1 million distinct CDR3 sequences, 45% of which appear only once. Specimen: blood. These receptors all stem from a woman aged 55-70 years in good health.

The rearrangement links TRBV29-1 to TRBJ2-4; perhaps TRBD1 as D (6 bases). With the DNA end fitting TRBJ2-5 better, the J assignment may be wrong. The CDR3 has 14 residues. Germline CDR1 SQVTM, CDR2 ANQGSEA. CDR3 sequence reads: CSVEGSDRFETQYF. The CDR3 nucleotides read TGCAGCGTTGAAGGGAGCGACAGGTTTGAGACCCAGTACTTC.

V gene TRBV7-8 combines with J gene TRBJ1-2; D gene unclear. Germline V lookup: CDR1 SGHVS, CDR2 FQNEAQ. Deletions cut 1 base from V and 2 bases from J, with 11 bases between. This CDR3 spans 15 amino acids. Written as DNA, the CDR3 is TGTGCCAGCAGCTTAGTTGGCAGAGACAACTATGGCTACACCTTC. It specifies CASSLVGRDNYGYTF.

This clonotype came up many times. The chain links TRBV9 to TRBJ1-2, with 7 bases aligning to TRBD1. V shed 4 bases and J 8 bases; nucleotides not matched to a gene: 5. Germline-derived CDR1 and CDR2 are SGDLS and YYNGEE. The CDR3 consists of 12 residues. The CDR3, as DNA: TGTGCCAGCAGCTCTACAGGGGCGGGCTACACCTTC. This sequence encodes CASSSTGAGYTF.

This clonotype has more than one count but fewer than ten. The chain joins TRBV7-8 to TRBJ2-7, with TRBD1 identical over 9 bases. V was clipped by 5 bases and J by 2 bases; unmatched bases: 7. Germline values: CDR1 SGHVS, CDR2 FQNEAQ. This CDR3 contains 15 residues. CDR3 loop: CASSLRQGVTYEQYF. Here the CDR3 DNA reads TGTGCCAGCAGCCTACGACAGGGGGTGACCTACGAGCAGTACTTC.

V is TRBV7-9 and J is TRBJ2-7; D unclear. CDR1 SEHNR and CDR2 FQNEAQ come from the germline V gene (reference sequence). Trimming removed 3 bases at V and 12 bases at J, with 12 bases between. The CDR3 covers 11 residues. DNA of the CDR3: TGTGCCAGCAGCTTCGATCCCCAACTGTACTTC. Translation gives CASSFDPQLYF.

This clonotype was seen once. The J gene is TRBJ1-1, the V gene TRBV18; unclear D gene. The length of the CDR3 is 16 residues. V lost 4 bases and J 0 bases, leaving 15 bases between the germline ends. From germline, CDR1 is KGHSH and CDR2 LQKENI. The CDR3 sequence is CASSQVYSPLNTEAFF. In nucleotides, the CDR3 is TGTGCCAGCTCACAAGTTTACAGTCCTTTGAACACTGAAGCTTTCTTT. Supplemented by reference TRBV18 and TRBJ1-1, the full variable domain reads NAGVMQNPRHLVRRRGQEARLRCSPMKGHSHVYWYRQLPEEGLKFMVYLQKENIIDESGMPKERFSAEFPKEGPSILRIQQVVRGDSAAYFCASSQVYSPLNTEAFFGQGTRLTVV.

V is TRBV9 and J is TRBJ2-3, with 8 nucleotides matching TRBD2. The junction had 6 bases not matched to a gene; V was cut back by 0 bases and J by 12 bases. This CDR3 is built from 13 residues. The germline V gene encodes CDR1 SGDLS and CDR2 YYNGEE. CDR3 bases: TGTGCCAGCAGCGTAGAATTGCGGGAGGACCAGTATTTT. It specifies CASSVELREDQYF. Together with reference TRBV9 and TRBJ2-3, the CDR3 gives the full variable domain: DSGVTQTPKHLITATGQRVTLRCSPRSGDLSVYWYQQSLDQGLQFLIQYYNGEERAKGNILERFSAQQFPDLHSELNLSSLELGDSALYFCASSVELREDQYFGPGTRLTVL.

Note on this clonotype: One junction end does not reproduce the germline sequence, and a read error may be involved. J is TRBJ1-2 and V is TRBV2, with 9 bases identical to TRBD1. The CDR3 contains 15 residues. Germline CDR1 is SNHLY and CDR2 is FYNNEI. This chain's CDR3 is CASSYTTGGSGGCTF. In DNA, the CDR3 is TGTGCCAGCAGTTATACCACAGGGGGCTCAGGGGGCTGCACCTTC. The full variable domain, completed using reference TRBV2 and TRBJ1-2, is EPEVTQTPSHQVTQMGQEVILRCVPISNHLYFYWYRQILGQKVEFLVSFYNNEISEKSEIFDDQFSVERPDGSNFTLKIRSTKLEDSAMYFCASSYTTGGSGGCTFGSGTRLTVV.

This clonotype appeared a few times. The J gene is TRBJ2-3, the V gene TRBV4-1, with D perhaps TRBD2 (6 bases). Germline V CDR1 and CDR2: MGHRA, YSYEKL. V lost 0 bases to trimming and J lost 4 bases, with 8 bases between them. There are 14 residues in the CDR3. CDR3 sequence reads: CASSQEIAADTQYF. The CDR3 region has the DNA TGCGCCAGCAGCCAAGAAATAGCGGCAGATACGCAGTATTTT.

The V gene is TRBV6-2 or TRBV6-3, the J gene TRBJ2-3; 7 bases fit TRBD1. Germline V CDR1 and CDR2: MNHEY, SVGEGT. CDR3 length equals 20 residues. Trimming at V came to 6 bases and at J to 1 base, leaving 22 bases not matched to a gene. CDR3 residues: CASSDRTNRDRSQRTDTQYF. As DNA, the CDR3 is TGTGCCAGCAGCGACCGAACGAACCGGGACAGAAGCCAACGCACAGATACGCAGTATTTT.

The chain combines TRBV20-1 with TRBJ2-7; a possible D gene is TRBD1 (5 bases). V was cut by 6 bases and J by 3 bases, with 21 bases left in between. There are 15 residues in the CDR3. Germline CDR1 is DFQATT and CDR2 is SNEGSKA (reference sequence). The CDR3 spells CSAVPWAGKGYEQYF. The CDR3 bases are TGCAGTGCGGTTCCTTGGGCAGGGAAAGGCTACGAGCAGTACTTC.

CDR3 coding DNA: TGTGCCACCAGTGATTTGCAAGGGTTCTATGGCTACACCTTC. Protein sequence: CATSDLQGFYGYTF. The chain employs TRBV24-1 and TRBJ1-2; D is undetermined. The germline V gene encodes CDR1 KGHDR and CDR2 SFDVKD. CDR3 length equals 14 residues. V dropped 0 bases and J dropped 4 bases, with 8 bases sitting between them.

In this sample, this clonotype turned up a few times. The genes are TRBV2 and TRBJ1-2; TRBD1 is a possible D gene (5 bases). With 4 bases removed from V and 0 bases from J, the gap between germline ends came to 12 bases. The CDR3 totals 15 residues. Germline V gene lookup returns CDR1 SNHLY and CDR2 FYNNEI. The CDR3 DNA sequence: TGTGCCAGCAGTGGAAGGTGGGGCGCTAACTATGGCTACACCTTC. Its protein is CASSGRWGANYGYTF.

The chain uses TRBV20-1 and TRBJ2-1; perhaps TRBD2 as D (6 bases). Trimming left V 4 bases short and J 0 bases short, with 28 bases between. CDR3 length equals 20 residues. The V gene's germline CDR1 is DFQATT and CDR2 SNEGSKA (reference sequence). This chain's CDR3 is CSANGGDGNHGGVSYNEQFF. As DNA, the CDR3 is TGCAGTGCTAATGGTGGTGACGGGAACCACGGAGGGGTCTCCTACAATGAGCAGTTCTTC.

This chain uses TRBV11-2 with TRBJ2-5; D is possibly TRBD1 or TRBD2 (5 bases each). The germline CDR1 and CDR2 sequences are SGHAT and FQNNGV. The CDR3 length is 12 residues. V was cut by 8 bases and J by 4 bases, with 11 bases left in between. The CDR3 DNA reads TGTGCCAGCTTGTCAGGGAGAGAGACCCAGTACTTC. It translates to CASLSGRETQYF.

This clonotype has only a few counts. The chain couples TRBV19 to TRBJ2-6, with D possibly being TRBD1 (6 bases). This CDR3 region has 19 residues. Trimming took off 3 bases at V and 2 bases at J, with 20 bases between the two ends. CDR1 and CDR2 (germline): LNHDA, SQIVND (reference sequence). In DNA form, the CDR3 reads TGTGCCAGTAGTATGGCCCGTTCCAGGGGATTGGCTGGGGCCAACGTCCTGACTTTC. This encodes CASSMARSRGLAGANVLTF.

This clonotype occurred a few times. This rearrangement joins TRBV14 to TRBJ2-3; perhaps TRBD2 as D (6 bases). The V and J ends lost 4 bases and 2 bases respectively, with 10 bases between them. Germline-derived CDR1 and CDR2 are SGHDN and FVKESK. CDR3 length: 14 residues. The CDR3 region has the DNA TGTGCCAGCAGCCTAGCGGCCCCCACAGATACGCAGTATTTT. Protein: CASSLAAPTDTQYF.

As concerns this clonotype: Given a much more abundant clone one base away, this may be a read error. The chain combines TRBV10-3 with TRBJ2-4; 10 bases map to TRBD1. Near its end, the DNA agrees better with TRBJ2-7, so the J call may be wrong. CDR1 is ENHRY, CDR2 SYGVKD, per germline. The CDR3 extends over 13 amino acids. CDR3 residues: CASLGQGSDEQYF. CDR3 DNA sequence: TGTGCCAGCCTGGGACAGGGGAGCGACGAGCAGTACTTC.

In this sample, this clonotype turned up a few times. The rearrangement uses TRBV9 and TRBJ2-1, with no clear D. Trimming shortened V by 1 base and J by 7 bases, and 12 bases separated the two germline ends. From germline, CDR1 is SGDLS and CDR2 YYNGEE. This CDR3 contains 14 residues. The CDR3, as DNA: TGTGCCAGCAGCGTATTTGAGGTCGGTAATGAGCAGTTCTTC. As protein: CASSVFEVGNEQFF. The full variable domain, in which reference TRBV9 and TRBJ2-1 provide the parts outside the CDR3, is DSGVTQTPKHLITATGQRVTLRCSPRSGDLSVYWYQQSLDQGLQFLIQYYNGEERAKGNILERFSAQQFPDLHSELNLSSLELGDSALYFCASSVFEVGNEQFFGPGTRLTVL.

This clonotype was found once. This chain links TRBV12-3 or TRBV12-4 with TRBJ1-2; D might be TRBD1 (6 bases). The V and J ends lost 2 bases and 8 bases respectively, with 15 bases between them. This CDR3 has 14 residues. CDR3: CASSLSGQFRGYTF. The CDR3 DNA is TGTGCCAGCAGTTTATCCGGACAGTTCCGGGGCTACACCTTC.

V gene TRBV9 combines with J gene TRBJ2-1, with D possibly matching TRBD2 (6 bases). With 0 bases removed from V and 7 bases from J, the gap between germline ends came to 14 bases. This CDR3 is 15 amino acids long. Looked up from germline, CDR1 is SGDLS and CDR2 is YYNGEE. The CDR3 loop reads CASSVDRESSNEQFF. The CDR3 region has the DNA TGTGCCAGCAGCGTAGATCGGGAGTCTTCGAATGAGCAGTTCTTC.

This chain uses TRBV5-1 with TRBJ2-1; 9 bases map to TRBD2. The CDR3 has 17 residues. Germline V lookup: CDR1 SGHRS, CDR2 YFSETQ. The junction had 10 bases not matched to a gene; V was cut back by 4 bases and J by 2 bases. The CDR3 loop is CASSLGLAGTAYNEQFF. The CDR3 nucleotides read TGCGCCAGCAGCCTGGGGCTAGCGGGAACCGCCTACAATGAGCAGTTCTTC. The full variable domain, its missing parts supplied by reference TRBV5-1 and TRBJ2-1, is KAGVTQTPRYLIKTRGQQVTLSCSPISGHRSVSWYQQTPGQGLQFLFEYFSETQRNKGNFPGRFSGRQFSNSRSEMNVSTLELGDSALYLCASSLGLAGTAYNEQFFGPGTRLTVL.

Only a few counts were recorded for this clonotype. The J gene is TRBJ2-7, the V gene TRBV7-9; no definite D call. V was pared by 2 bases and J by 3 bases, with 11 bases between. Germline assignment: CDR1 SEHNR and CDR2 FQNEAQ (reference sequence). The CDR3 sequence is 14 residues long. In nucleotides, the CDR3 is TGTGCCAGCAGCTTATTTATATTTTACTACGAGCAGTACTTC. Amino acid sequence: CASSLFIFYYEQYF.

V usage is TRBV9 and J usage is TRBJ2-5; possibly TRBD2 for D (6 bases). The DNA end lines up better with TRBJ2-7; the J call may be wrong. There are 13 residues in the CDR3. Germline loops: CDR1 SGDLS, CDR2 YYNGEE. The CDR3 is CASSGTGVYEQYF. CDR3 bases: TGTGCCAGCAGCGGAACGGGAGTTTACGAGCAGTACTTC.

The chain's CDR3 is CASSFQQGNEQFF. For the CDR3, the DNA is TGTGCCAGCAGCTTCCAACAGGGTAATGAGCAGTTCTTC. The V call is TRBV5-6, the J call TRBJ2-1, with a tentative D call TRBD1 (6 bases). This CDR3 region has 13 residues. Germline CDR1 and CDR2: SGHDT and YYEEEE. The V end was cut by 2 bases, the J end by 7 bases, with 10 bases between.

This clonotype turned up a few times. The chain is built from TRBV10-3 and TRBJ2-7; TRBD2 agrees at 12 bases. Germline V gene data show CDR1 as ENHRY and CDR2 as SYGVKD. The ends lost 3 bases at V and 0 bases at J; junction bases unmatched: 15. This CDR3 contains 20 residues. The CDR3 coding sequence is TGTGCCATCAGTGAAATAAGGACTAGCGGGGCGCAGTCGGTCTCCTACGAGCAGTACTTC. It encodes CAISEIRTSGAQSVSYEQYF.

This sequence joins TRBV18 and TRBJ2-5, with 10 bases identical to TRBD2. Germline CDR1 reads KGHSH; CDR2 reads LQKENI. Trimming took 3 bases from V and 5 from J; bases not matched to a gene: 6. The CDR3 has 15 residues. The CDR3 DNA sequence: TGTGCCAGCTCACCTCTAGCGGGAGAAGAGGAGACCCAGTACTTC. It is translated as CASSPLAGEEETQYF.